What follows are 24 T cell receptor beta chains derived from one specimen sequenced in a study of human T cells and chemical hapten exposure. TCRdb fed the RACE reads into MiXCR, producing one record per CDR3 protein. Of tens of thousands of distinct CDR3 sequences listed, approximately 9.9% were seen once; the top ten hold around 4%. Time point of the sample: pre-sensitization, week 0. Treatment of the sample: therapeutic diphenylcyclopropenone sensitization with weekly scalp DPC. The source was whole blood, collected in connection with sensitization to the hapten diphenylcyclopropenone (DPC). The receptors shown here come from a woman between 40 and 55 years old with alopecia areata. Some clones in this sample may be carry-over from other donors' samples.

The V and J genes are TRBV10-3 and TRBJ2-7; D not certain. The CDR3 consists of 15 residues. Trimming stripped 3 bases from V and 5 bases from J, with 17 bases between. Germline CDR1 ENHRY, CDR2 SYGVKD. The CDR3 bases are TGTGCCATCAGTGAACTAAAAACGGACGTCCACGAGCAGTACTTC. This gives the protein CAISELKTDVHEQYF.

This chain uses TRBV29-1 with TRBJ2-7; 8 bases are shared with TRBD1. This CDR3 is 15 amino acids long. Germline CDR1 is SQVTM and CDR2 is ANQGSEA. Trimming cost V 0 bases and J 4 bases; bases outside gene matches: 8. CDR3 loop: CSVEDPDRGVYEQYF. In DNA, the CDR3 is TGCAGCGTTGAAGATCCCGACAGGGGAGTATACGAGCAGTACTTC.

This rearrangement joins TRBV20-1 to TRBJ1-2; D is undetermined. The CDR3 runs to 14 residues. Per the germline V gene, CDR1 is DFQATT and CDR2 is SNEGSKA (reference sequence). Trimming shortened V by 3 bases and J by 6 bases, and 17 bases separated the two germline ends. The CDR3 loop is CSASPPEVYDGYTF. CDR3 DNA sequence: TGCAGTGCTAGCCCTCCGGAGGTCTACGATGGCTACACCTTC.

Remarks on this clonotype: It may be a read error: a sequence one base away is much more abundant. The rearrangement uses TRBV11-2 and TRBJ1-3, with D perhaps TRBD1 (6 bases). The V end was cut by 1 base, the J end by 6 bases, with 13 bases between. CDR3 size: 15 residues. The germline V gene has CDR1 SGHAT and CDR2 FQNNGV. The chain's CDR3 is CASSLVGGPVNTIYF. In DNA, the CDR3 is TGTGCCAGCAGCTTAGTGGGGGGCCCTGTAAACACCATATATTTT.

This chain links TRBV6-2 or TRBV6-3 with TRBJ2-7, with D possibly being TRBD1 (5 bases). Germline V lookup: CDR1 MNHEY, CDR2 SVGEGT. The CDR3 is 14 amino acids. V shed 2 bases and J shed 5 bases, with 13 bases lying between them. The CDR3 DNA follows: TGTGCCAGCAGTTACCAACCAGGGAAGGACGAGCAGTACTTC. It specifies CASSYQPGKDEQYF.

This clonotype was detected a few times. The chain employs TRBV7-2 and TRBJ2-5; no definite D call. CDR1 SGHTA and CDR2 FQGNSA come from the germline V gene. V lost 2 bases, J lost 5 bases, and 3 bases lay in between. There are 11 residues in the CDR3. The CDR3 is CASSLFETQYF. In DNA form, the CDR3 reads TGTGCCAGCAGCTTATTTGAGACCCAGTACTTC.

The chain carries TRBV6-1 and TRBJ1-5; D unclear. Per the germline V gene, CDR1 is MNHNS and CDR2 is SASEGT. The CDR3 extends over 13 amino acids. For the CDR3, the DNA is TGTGCATCGGCGGGGTTCGGCAATCAGCCCCAGCATTTT. It translates to CASAGFGNQPQHF.

This clonotype was detected a few times. The chain combines TRBV7-9 with TRBJ1-1; the D is unclear. The V gene's germline CDR1 is SEHNR and CDR2 FQNEAQ (reference sequence). V was shortened by 1 base and J by 1 base, with 10 bases between the two germline ends. CDR3 length: 15 amino acids. The CDR3 DNA is TGTGCCAGCAGCTTAGGCGTCAGTGAGAACACTGAAGCTTTCTTT. Translated: CASSLGVSENTEAFF.

The chain carries TRBV6-5 and TRBJ2-6, with TRBD1 as a possible D gene (6 bases). This CDR3 region has 18 residues. The germline V gene encodes CDR1 MNHEY and CDR2 SVGAGI. V was trimmed by 1 base and J by 2 bases, leaving 15 bases between them. The CDR3 DNA reads TGTGCCAGCAGTTACTGGTACAGGGTTGATACTGGGGCCAACGTCCTGACTTTC. It is translated as CASSYWYRVDTGANVLTF.

The V gene is TRBV10-3, the J gene TRBJ2-6; 10 bases are a match to TRBD1. V lost 6 bases to trimming and J lost 0 bases; unmatched junction nucleotides: 8. The CDR3 has 18 amino acids. Germline assignment: CDR1 ENHRY and CDR2 SYGVKD. The CDR3 here is CAISPGTGADSGANVLTF. In nucleotides, the CDR3 is TGTGCCATCAGCCCCGGGACAGGGGCCGACTCTGGGGCCAACGTCCTGACTTTC.

V is TRBV6-6 and J is TRBJ1-1; 10 positions match TRBD1. The CDR3 is 14 residues long. Trimming took 7 bases from V and 5 from J; bases not matched to a gene: 7. Germline CDR1 MNHNY, CDR2 SVGAGI (reference sequence). CDR3 nucleotides: TGTGCCAGCATTCGACAGGGGGCGGTTACTGAAGCTTTCTTT. It is translated as CASIRQGAVTEAFF.

This clonotype has only a few counts. The chain joins TRBV20-1 to TRBJ1-6; no firm D call. The CDR3 sequence is 14 residues long. Germline V gives CDR1 DFQATT, CDR2 SNEGSKA (reference sequence). The CDR3 bases are TGCAGCTTCCAGGTTATCTCCTATAATTCACCCCTCCACTTT. It is translated as CSFQVISYNSPLHF.

The chain recombines TRBV12-3 or TRBV12-4 with TRBJ1-2; TRBD1 matches at 10 bases. The CDR3 length is 16 residues. With 3 bases clipped from V and 7 bases from J, the junction kept 11 bases outside the gene matches. In DNA, the CDR3 is TGTGCCAGCAGTTTGCCAAGACAGGGGGCGCGATGTGGCTACACCTTC. Its translation is CASSLPRQGARCGYTF.

This clonotype was seen at least ten times. This chain's CDR3 is CASSHRDRGSYNEQFF. The CDR3 nucleotides read TGCGCCAGCAGCCATCGGGACAGGGGATCCTACAATGAGCAGTTCTTC. The chain is built from TRBV5-1 and TRBJ2-1; 10 bases are shared with TRBD1. Germline lookup yields CDR1 SGHRS and CDR2 YFSETQ. The CDR3 length is 16 residues. The trim removed 4 bases at V and 1 base at J, leaving 5 bases unmatched. Supplemented by reference TRBV5-1 and TRBJ2-1, the full variable domain reads KAGVTQTPRYLIKTRGQQVTLSCSPISGHRSVSWYQQTPGQGLQFLFEYFSETQRNKGNFPGRFSGRQFSNSRSEMNVSTLELGDSALYLCASSHRDRGSYNEQFFGPGTRLTVL.

The genes are TRBV28 and TRBJ2-7; TRBD2 matches 7 bases. The germline V gene encodes CDR1 MDHEN and CDR2 SYDVKM. Losses at the gene ends were 3 bases for V and 4 bases for J; bases not matched to a gene: 12. CDR3 length: 16 amino acids. This CDR3 is CASSFPAWSGAYEQYF. Here the CDR3 DNA reads TGTGCCAGCAGTTTCCCTGCGTGGAGCGGGGCTTACGAGCAGTACTTC.

This clonotype has more than one count but fewer than ten. The CDR3 DNA follows: TGTGCTACCTTAGAGACAGGGAACACCGGGGAGCTGTTTTTT. Its protein is CATLETGNTGELFF. The chain links TRBV2 to TRBJ2-2; weak D call: TRBD1 (6 bases). This CDR3 comprises 14 residues. Germline V lookup: CDR1 SNHLY, CDR2 FYNNEI.

This clonotype was found many times. This chain connects TRBV28 to TRBJ2-7; 8 bases agree with TRBD1. J was trimmed by 5 bases and V by 5 bases; bases with no gene match: 8. Germline-derived CDR1 and CDR2 are MDHEN and SYDVKM. This CDR3 region has 14 residues. In DNA form, the CDR3 reads TGTGCCAGCAGTGCACCCCCGGGACAGGACGAGCAGTACTTC. This gives the protein CASSAPPGQDEQYF.

This clonotype was recorded at least ten times. This CDR3 is CASSVGPSYEQYF. CDR3 coding DNA: TGTGCCAGCAGTGTAGGCCCGTCCTACGAGCAGTACTTC. J is TRBJ2-7 and V is TRBV27; no definite D call. CDR1 is MNHEY, CDR2 SMNVEV, per germline (reference sequence). The V end was cut by 5 bases, the J end by 1 base, with 9 bases between. This CDR3 is built from 13 residues.

This clonotype showed up many times. This chain links TRBV11-2 with TRBJ2-7, with a weak D call TRBD1 (6 bases). Deletions cut 4 bases from V and 2 bases from J, with 15 bases between. Germline CDR1 and CDR2: SGHAT and FQNNGV. The CDR3 loop spans 15 amino acids. The CDR3 here is CASSSGSTGPYEQYF. The DNA for the CDR3 is TGTGCCAGCAGCTCAGGTTCCACAGGGCCCTACGAGCAGTACTTC. Using reference TRBV11-2 and TRBJ2-7 for the parts outside the CDR3, the full variable domain is EAGVAQSPRYKIIEKRQSVAFWCNPISGHATLYWYQQILGQGPKLLIQFQNNGVVDDSQLPKDRFSAERLKGVDSTLKIQPAKLEDSAVYLCASSSGSTGPYEQYFGPGTRLTVT.

This clonotype has more than one count but fewer than ten. One junction end disagrees with the germline gene, perhaps due to a read error. V usage is TRBV7-2 and J usage is TRBJ2-2; D is perhaps TRBD1 (6 bases). Germline assignment: CDR1 SGHTA and CDR2 FQGNSA. This CDR3 has 15 residues. CDR3 DNA: TGTGCCAACAGCAACTCAGGGGCCGCCCCCGGGGAGCTGTTTTTT. This codes for CANSNSGAAPGELFF.

The genes are TRBV7-6 and TRBJ2-1; TRBD1 agrees at 7 bases. After removal of 1 base from V and 4 bases from J, the junction contained 7 bases not matched to a gene. Germline-derived CDR1 and CDR2 are SGHVS and FNYEAQ. The CDR3 contains 16 residues. The CDR3 DNA reads as TGTGCCAGCAGCTTAGTAGAGGACAGGCCATACAATGAGCAGTTCTTC. This translates into CASSLVEDRPYNEQFF.

V gene TRBV4-2 combines with J gene TRBJ2-1, with 11 bases aligning to TRBD1. The trim removed 4 bases at V and 8 bases at J, leaving 7 bases unmatched. Germline V lookup: CDR1 LGHNA, CDR2 YNFKEQ. This CDR3 spans 15 amino acids. CDR3 residues: CASSRSPGQGDEQFF. The CDR3 DNA reads TGTGCCAGCAGCCGTTCGCCGGGACAGGGGGATGAGCAGTTCTTC.

The gene calls are TRBV6-2 or TRBV6-3 and TRBJ2-1, with D perhaps matching TRBD1 (5 bases). The germline V gene has CDR1 MNHEY and CDR2 SVGEGT. This CDR3 is 16 amino acids long. V was clipped by 2 bases and J by 7 bases, with 18 bases between them. The CDR3 region has the DNA TGTGCCAGCAGTTACGGATTTGTCAGGGCGAGAAATGAGCAGTTCTTC. Amino acid sequence: CASSYGFVRARNEQFF.

This clonotype turned up a few times. The chain recombines TRBV30 with TRBJ1-2; 7 bases line up with TRBD1. V lost 0 bases and J lost 1; bases outside the gene matches: 5. The CDR3 is made up of 15 amino acids. Germline values: CDR1 GTSNPN, CDR2 SVGIG (reference sequence). CDR3 sequence: CAWSVGQANNYGYTF. The CDR3 DNA follows: TGTGCCTGGAGTGTCGGACAGGCGAATAACTATGGCTACACCTTC.